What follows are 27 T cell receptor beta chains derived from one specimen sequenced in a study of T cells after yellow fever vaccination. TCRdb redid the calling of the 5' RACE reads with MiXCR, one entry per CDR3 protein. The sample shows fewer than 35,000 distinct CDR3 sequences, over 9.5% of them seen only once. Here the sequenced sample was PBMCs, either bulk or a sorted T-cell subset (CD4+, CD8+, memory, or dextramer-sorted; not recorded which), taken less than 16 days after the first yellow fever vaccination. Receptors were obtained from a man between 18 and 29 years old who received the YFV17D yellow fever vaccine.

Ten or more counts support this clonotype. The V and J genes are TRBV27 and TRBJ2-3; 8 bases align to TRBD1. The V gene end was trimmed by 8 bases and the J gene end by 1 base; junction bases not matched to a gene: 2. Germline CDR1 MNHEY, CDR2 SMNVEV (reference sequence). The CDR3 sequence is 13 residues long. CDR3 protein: CASSTGGTDTQYF. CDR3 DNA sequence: TGTGCCAGCTCGACAGGGGGCACAGATACGCAGTATTTT.

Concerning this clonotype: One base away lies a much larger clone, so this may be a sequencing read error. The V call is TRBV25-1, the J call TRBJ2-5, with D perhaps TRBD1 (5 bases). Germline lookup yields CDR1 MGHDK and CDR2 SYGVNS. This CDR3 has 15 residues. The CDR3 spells CTSSEWGRVRETQYF. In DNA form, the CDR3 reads TGTACCAGCAGTGAATGGGGCAGGGTTCGAGAGACCCAGTACTTC.

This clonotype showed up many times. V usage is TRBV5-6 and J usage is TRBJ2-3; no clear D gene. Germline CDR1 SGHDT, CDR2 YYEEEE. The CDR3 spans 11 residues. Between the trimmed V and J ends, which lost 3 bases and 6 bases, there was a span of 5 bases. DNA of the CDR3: TGTGCCAGCAGCTGGGTGGATACGCAGTATTTT. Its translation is CASSWVDTQYF.

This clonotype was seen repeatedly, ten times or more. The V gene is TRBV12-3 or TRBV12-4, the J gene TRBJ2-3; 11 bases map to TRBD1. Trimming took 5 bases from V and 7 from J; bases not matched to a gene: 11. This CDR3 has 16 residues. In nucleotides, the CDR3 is TGTGCCAGCAGTCCCCCGTGGACAGGGGGCCAATATACGCAGTATTTT. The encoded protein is CASSPPWTGGQYTQYF.

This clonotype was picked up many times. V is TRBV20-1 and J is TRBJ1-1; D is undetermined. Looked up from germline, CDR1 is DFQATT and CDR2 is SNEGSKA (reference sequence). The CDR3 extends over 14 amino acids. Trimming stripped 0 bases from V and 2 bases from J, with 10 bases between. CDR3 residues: CSARDFAVNTEAFF. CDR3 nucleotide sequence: TGCAGTGCTAGAGATTTCGCGGTTAACACTGAAGCTTTCTTT.

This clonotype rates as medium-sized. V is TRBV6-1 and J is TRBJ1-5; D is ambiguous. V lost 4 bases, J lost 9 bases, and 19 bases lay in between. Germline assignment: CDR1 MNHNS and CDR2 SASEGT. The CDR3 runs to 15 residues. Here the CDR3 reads CASSGGRSLGRPQHF. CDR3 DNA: TGTGCCAGCAGTGGCGGCCGCTCGCTTGGGCGGCCCCAGCATTTT.

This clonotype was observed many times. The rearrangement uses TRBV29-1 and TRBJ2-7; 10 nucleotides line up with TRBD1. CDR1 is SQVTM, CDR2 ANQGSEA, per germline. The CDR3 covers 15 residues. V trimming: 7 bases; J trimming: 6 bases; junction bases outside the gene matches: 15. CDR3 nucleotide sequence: TGCAGCGCAGGGAGGGACAGGGGCGGGTCGGGCGAGCAGTACTTC. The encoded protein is CSAGRDRGGSGEQYF.

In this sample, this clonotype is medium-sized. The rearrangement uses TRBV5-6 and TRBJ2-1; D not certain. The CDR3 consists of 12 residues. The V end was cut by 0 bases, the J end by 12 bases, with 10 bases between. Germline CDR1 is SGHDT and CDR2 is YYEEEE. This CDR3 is CASSLGWLLQFF. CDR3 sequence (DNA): TGTGCCAGCAGCTTGGGGTGGTTACTGCAGTTCTTC. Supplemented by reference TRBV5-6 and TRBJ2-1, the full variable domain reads DAGVTQSPTHLIKTRGQQVTLRCSPKSGHDTVSWYQQALGQGPQFIFQYYEEEERQRGNFPDRFSGHQFPNYSSELNVNALLLGDSALYLCASSLGWLLQFFGPGTRLTVL.

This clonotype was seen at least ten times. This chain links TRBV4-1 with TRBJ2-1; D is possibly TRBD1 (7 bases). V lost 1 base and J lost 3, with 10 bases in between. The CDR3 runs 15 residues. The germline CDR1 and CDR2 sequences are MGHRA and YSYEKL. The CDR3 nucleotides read TGCGCCAGCAGCCAAGGACAGGGAGGCTACAATGAGCAGTTCTTC. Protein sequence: CASSQGQGGYNEQFF.

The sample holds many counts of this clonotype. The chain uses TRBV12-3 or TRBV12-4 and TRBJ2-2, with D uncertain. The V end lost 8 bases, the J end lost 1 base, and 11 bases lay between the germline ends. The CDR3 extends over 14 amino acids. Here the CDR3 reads CASSTHRNTGELFF. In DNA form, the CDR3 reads TGTGCCAGCTCTACGCACAGGAACACCGGGGAGCTGTTTTTT.

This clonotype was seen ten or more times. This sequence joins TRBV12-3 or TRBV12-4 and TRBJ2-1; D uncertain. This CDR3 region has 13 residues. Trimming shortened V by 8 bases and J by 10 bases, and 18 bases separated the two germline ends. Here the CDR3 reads CASGLEFLHEQFF. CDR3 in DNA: TGTGCCAGCGGCCTTGAGTTCCTACACGAGCAGTTCTTC.

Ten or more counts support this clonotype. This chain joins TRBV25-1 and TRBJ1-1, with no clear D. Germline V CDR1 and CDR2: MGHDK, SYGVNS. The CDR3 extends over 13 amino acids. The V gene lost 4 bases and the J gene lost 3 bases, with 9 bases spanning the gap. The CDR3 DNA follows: TGTGCCAGCAGTGTTCACGGTTACACTGAAGCTTTCTTT. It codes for CASSVHGYTEAFF.

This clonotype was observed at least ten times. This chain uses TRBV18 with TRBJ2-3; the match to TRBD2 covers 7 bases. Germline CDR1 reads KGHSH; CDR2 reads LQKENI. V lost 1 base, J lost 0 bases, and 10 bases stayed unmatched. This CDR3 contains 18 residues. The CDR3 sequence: CASSPRRGVPPSTDTQYF. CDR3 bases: TGTGCCAGCTCACCACGACGGGGGGTTCCTCCTAGCACAGATACGCAGTATTTT.

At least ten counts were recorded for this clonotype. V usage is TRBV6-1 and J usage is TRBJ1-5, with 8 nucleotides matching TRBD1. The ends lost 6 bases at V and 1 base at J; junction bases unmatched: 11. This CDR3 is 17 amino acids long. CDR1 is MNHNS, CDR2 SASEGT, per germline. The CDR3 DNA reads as TGTGCCAGCAGCAGGGACAGGCGGAGGGGAAGCAATCAGCCCCAGCATTTT. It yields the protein CASSRDRRRGSNQPQHF.

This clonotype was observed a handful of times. The CDR3 nucleotides read TGCGCCAGCAGCCCAAGACAGGGGGTGGATGGCTACACCTTC. Translating gives CASSPRQGVDGYTF. The chain links TRBV4-3 to TRBJ1-2, with 9 bases lining up with TRBD1. In germline, CDR1 is LGHNA, CDR2 YSLEER. The CDR3 covers 14 residues. The junction had 6 bases not matched to a gene; V was cut back by 4 bases and J by 6 bases.

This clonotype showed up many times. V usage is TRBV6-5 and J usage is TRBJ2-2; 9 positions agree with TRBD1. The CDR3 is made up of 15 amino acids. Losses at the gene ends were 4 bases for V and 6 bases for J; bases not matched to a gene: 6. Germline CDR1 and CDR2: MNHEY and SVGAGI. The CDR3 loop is CASSSTGGKSGELFF. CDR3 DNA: TGTGCCAGCAGTTCGACAGGGGGGAAGTCCGGGGAGCTGTTTTTT.

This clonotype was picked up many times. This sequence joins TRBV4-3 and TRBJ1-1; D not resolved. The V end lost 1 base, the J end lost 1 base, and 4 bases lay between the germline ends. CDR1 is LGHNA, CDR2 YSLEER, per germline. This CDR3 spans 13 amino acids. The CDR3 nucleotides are TGCGCCAGCAGCCAAGGGGAGAACACTGAAGCTTTCTTT. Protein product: CASSQGENTEAFF.

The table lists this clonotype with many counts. CDR3 in amino acids: CASSQEGGDYSPLHF. The CDR3 region has the DNA TGCGCCAGCAGCCAAGAGGGAGGGGACTATTCACCCCTCCACTTT. The chain combines TRBV4-3 with TRBJ1-6; D possibly corresponds to TRBD1 (5 bases). The V end lost 0 bases, the J end lost 8 bases, and 11 bases lay between the germline ends. Germline V gene data show CDR1 as LGHNA and CDR2 as YSLEER. This CDR3 has 15 residues.

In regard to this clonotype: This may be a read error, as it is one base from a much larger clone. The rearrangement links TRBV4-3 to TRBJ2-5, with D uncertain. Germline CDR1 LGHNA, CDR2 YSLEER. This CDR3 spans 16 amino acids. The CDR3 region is CASSQDSGLVGETKYF. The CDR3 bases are TGCGCCAGCAGCCAAGATAGTGGCCTAGTCGGCGAGACCAAGTACTTC.

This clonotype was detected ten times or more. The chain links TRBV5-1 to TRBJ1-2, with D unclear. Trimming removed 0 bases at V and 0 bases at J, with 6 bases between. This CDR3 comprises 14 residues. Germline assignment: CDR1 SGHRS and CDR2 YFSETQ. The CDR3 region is CASSLDGTNYGYTF. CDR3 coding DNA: TGCGCCAGCAGCTTGGACGGAACTAACTATGGCTACACCTTC.

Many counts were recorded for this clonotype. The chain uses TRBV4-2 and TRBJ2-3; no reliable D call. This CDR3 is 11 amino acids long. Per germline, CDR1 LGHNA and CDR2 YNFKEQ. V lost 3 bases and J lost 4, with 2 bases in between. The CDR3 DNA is TGTGCCAGCAGCCACGCAGATACGCAGTATTTT. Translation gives CASSHADTQYF.

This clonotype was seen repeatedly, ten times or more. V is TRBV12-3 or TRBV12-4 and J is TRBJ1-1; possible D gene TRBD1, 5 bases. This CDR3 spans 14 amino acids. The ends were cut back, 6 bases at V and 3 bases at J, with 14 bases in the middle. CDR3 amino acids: CASSPGQGHTEAFF. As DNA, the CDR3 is TGTGCCAGCAGCCCCGGCCAGGGCCACACTGAAGCTTTCTTT.

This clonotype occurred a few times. The DNA of the CDR3 is TGTGCCAGCAGCCCCGGGACTCGCGGCACAGATACGCAGTATTTT. This translates into CASSPGTRGTDTQYF. The chain links TRBV4-2 to TRBJ2-3; D might be TRBD2 (6 bases). V was cut by 4 bases and J by 1 base, with 12 bases left in between. CDR1 is LGHNA and CDR2 is YNFKEQ in the germline V gene. The CDR3 spans 15 residues.

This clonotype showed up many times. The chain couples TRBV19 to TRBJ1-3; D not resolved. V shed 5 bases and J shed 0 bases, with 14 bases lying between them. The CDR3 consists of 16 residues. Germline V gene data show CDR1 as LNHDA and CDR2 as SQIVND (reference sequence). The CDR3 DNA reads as TGTGCCAGTAGTCCCAGGACGGCCGCCTCTGGAAACACCATATATTTT. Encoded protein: CASSPRTAASGNTIYF.

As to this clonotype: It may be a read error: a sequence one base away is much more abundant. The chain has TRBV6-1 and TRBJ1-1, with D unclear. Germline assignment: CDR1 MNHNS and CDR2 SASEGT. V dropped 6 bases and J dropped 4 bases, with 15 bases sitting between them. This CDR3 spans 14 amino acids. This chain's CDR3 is CASSAVGSGTEAFF. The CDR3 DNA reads TGTGCCAGCAGCGCAGTGGGCTCAGGCACTGAAGCTTTCTTT.

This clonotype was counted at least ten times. The CDR3 protein is CASSRLNEQFF. In DNA form, the CDR3 reads TGTGCCAGCAGCCGCCTCAATGAGCAGTTCTTC. The rearrangement uses TRBV9 and TRBJ2-1; D is undetermined. V was clipped by 4 bases and J by 6 bases, with 5 bases between them. Germline V gene data show CDR1 as SGDLS and CDR2 as YYNGEE. This CDR3 is built from 11 residues.

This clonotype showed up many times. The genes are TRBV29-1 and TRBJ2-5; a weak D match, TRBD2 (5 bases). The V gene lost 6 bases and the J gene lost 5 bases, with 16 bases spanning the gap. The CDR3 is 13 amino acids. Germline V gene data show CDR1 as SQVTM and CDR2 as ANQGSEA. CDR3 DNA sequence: TGCAGCGTCTCGGGGTCTGGGATGGAGACCCAGTACTTC. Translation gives CSVSGSGMETQYF.